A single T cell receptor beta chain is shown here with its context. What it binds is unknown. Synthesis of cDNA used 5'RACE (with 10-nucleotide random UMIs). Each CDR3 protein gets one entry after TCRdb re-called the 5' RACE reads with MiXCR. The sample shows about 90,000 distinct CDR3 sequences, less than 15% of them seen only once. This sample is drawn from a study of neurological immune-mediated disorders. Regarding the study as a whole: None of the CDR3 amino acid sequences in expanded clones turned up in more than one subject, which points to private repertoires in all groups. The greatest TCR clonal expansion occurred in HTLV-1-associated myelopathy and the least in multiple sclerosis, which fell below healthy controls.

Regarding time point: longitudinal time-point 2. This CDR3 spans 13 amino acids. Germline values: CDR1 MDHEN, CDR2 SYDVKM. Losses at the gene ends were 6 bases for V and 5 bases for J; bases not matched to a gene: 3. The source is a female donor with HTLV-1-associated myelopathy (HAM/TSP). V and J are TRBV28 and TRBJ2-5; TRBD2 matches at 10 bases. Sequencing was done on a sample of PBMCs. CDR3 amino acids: CASRLAGVETQYF. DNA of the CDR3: TGTGCCAGCAGGCTAGCGGGGGTGGAGACCCAGTACTTC.